Presented here are 27 T cell receptor beta chains from one specimen sequenced in a study of regulatory T cells in long-lasting Graves disease. iRepertoire HTBI primers and Arm-PCR of CDR3 regions built TCR beta libraries. TCRdb called the multiplex PCR reads again in MiXCR, with one record for every CDR3 protein. Here the sample spans 360,000 or so distinct CDR3 sequences, over 15% being singletons. The time point denotes: newly diagnosed GD, antithyroid drugs for less than 3 months. Scientists built the TCR library using RNA that was extracted from PBMCs. The same data also went into a second study, on T cells in Graves' hyperthyroidism and ophthalmopathy.

The sample was peripheral blood mononuclear cells (PBMCs), taken at new diagnosis, from a patient treated with antithyroid drugs. The receptors here all came from a middle-aged man with Graves disease.

This clonotype has ten or more counts. The chain recombines TRBV7-6 with TRBJ2-7; 10 bases fit TRBD1. The CDR3 runs to 16 residues. The germline V gene encodes CDR1 SGHVS and CDR2 FNYEAQ. J was trimmed by 3 bases and V by 6 bases; bases with no gene match: 11. In nucleotides, the CDR3 is TGTGCCAGCAGTTATAGGATCGGGACAGGGGTCTACGAGCAGTACTTC. Translated, it gives CASSYRIGTGVYEQYF.

This clonotype turned up a few times. The CDR3 spells CASSLVSRGADTQYF. CDR3 sequence (DNA): TGTGCCAGCAGCTTAGTCTCGAGGGGGGCAGATACGCAGTATTTT. The V gene is TRBV7-2, the J gene TRBJ2-3, with D possibly being TRBD1 or TRBD2 (6 bases each). The CDR3 has 15 residues. Germline assignment: CDR1 SGHTA and CDR2 FQGNSA. V lost 1 base, J lost 4 bases, and 12 bases lay in between.

There are many counts of this clonotype. This chain links TRBV3-1 with TRBJ2-4; 7 positions agree with TRBD1. Losses at the gene ends were 4 bases for V and 1 base for J; bases not matched to a gene: 13. The CDR3 extends over 18 amino acids. Germline V gene sequence: CDR1 LGHDT, CDR2 YNNKEL (reference sequence). CDR3 nucleotides: TGTGCCAGCAGCCTCAGCCGGGACAGCGAGATGGCCAAAAACATTCAGTACTTC. Its translation is CASSLSRDSEMAKNIQYF.

This clonotype was seen many times. The rearrangement links TRBV4-2 to TRBJ2-7, with TRBD2 matching over 8 bases. Trimming removed 1 base from V and 4 bases from J; junction bases left unmatched: 3. The germline CDR1 and CDR2 sequences are LGHNA and YNFKEQ. CDR3 size: 14 residues. CDR3 sequence: CASSQAGGPYEQYF. The CDR3 region has the DNA TGTGCCAGCAGCCAAGCGGGGGGGCCTTACGAGCAGTACTTC.

This clonotype showed up just a few times. The gene calls are TRBV30 and TRBJ2-7; D gene ambiguous. Germline V CDR1 and CDR2: GTSNPN, SVGIG (reference sequence). Between the trimmed V and J ends, which lost 3 bases and 9 bases, there was a span of 12 bases. This CDR3 region has 11 residues. CDR3 in amino acids: CAWRDSVGQYF. As DNA, the CDR3 is TGTGCCTGGAGAGACTCCGTGGGGCAGTACTTC. The variable domain in full, with the rest retrieved from reference TRBV30 and TRBJ2-7, is SQTIHQWPATLVQPVGSPLSLECTVEGTSNPNLYWYRQAAGRGLQLLFYSVGIGQISSEVPQNLSASRPQDRQFILSSKKLLLSDSGFYLCAWRDSVGQYFGPGTRLTVT.

This clonotype was recorded at least ten times. V gene TRBV5-1 combines with J gene TRBJ2-3; 8 bases are shared with TRBD2. Germline CDR1 and CDR2: SGHRS and YFSETQ. V was pared by 3 bases and J by 2 bases, with 8 bases of the junction left unmatched. The CDR3 runs 16 residues. The CDR3 nucleotides read TGCGCCAGCAGCTATGGCCAGCGGGGGAACACAGATACGCAGTATTTT. It translates to CASSYGQRGNTDTQYF.

The J gene is TRBJ2-1, the V gene TRBV7-3; TRBD2 matches at 8 bases. The CDR3 has 14 residues. The V segment lost 5 bases and the J segment 5 bases; nucleotides outside the gene matches: 5. Per the germline V gene, CDR1 is SGHTA and CDR2 is FQGTGA. The CDR3 nucleotides read TGTGCCAGCAGCCGTACTAGCGGAAACAATGAGCAGTTCTTC. Residues: CASSRTSGNNEQFF.

This clonotype was seen ten or more times. The rearrangement links TRBV6-2 or TRBV6-3 to TRBJ1-1; D unresolved. Per germline, CDR1 MNHEY and CDR2 SVGEGT. This CDR3 spans 14 amino acids. Between the trimmed V and J ends, which lost 5 bases and 0 bases, there was a span of 10 bases. The CDR3 loop is CASSPVTVNTEAFF. The CDR3 DNA is TGTGCCAGCAGTCCGGTCACGGTGAACACTGAAGCTTTCTTT.

This clonotype was found many times. This sequence joins TRBV28 and TRBJ1-2; possibly TRBD1 for D (6 bases). The CDR3 sequence is 14 residues long. The V end was cut by 6 bases, the J end by 8 bases, with 19 bases between. Germline loops: CDR1 MDHEN, CDR2 SYDVKM. CDR3 region: CASSLYREVDGYTF. The CDR3 DNA is TGTGCCAGCAGCCTTTACAGGGAGGTAGACGGCTACACCTTC.

The sample holds many counts of this clonotype. V is TRBV27 and J is TRBJ2-7; 8 bases map to TRBD1. Germline trimming cut 5 bases from V and 4 bases from J; bases unmatched to any gene: 7. This CDR3 has 14 residues. Germline values: CDR1 MNHEY, CDR2 SMNVEV (reference sequence). The CDR3 DNA reads TGTGCCAGCAGTAATCGGGACAGGATGTACGAGCAGTACTTC. This sequence encodes CASSNRDRMYEQYF.

A few counts support this clonotype. V usage is TRBV6-2 or TRBV6-3 and J usage is TRBJ2-2; 8 nucleotides line up with TRBD1. The CDR3 is made up of 15 amino acids. Germline V gene sequence: CDR1 MNHEY, CDR2 SVGEGT. With V trimmed by 3 bases and J by 4 bases, 4 bases remained unmatched. CDR3: CASSYYRGVTGELFF. The CDR3, as DNA: TGTGCCAGCAGTTATTACAGGGGGGTCACCGGGGAGCTGTTTTTT.

With respect to this clonotype: A much larger clone differs by one base, so this may be a read error. The chain is built from TRBV11-2 and TRBJ2-3, with 8 positions matching TRBD1. V lost 5 bases to trimming and J lost 5 bases; unmatched junction nucleotides: 9. CDR3 length: 15 amino acids. The germline gives CDR1 SGHAT, CDR2 FQNNGV. CDR3 region: CASSVDRGGVDTQYF. CDR3 nucleotides: TGTGCCAGCAGCGTCGACAGGGGAGGAGTAGATACGCAGTATTTT.

The sample holds many counts of this clonotype. The V gene is TRBV18, the J gene TRBJ2-3; D tentatively reads TRBD1 or TRBD2 (5 bases each). CDR1 is KGHSH, CDR2 LQKENI, per germline. This CDR3 is built from 15 residues. Trimming removed 6 bases at V and 1 base at J, with 14 bases between. The CDR3 coding sequence is TGTGCCAGCTCCTTTTTCCGGGGCGGCACAGATACGCAGTATTTT. This encodes CASSFFRGGTDTQYF.

At least ten counts were recorded for this clonotype. The chain uses TRBV6-2 or TRBV6-3 and TRBJ1-5; a possible D gene is TRBD1 (6 bases). The ends were cut back, 0 bases at V and 6 bases at J, with 18 bases in the middle. CDR1 and CDR2 (germline): MNHEY, SVGEGT. This CDR3 spans 17 amino acids. CDR3 loop: CASSYSTTGWFGQPQHF. DNA of the CDR3: TGTGCCAGCAGTTACTCAACGACAGGTTGGTTCGGTCAGCCCCAGCATTTT.

This clonotype was detected a few times. The chain links TRBV6-1 to TRBJ2-3; a weak D match, TRBD1 (6 bases). There are 12 residues in the CDR3. Trimming took 9 bases from V and 6 from J, leaving 13 bases between them. Looked up from germline, CDR1 is MNHNS and CDR2 is SASEGT. CDR3 amino acids: CASQGLGDTQYF. CDR3 in DNA: TGTGCCAGTCAGGGGCTGGGGGATACGCAGTATTTT.

This sequence joins TRBV30 and TRBJ1-2; D is unresolved. Germline-derived CDR1 and CDR2 are GTSNPN and SVGIG (reference sequence). Trimming pared 4 bases from V and 4 bases from J, leaving 10 bases between. The CDR3 runs 12 residues. CDR3 in amino acids: CAWTEDFYGYTF. For the CDR3, the DNA is TGTGCCTGGACAGAAGACTTCTATGGCTACACCTTC.

This clonotype was seen at least ten times. The J gene is TRBJ2-3, the V gene TRBV3-1; the D gene could be TRBD1 or TRBD2 (6 bases each). Trimming shortened V by 4 bases and J by 3 bases, and 14 bases separated the two germline ends. The CDR3 length is 15 residues. Germline CDR1 LGHDT, CDR2 YNNKEL (reference sequence). The CDR3 bases are TGTGCCAGCAGCCGCACAGGGAGGTGGACAGATACGCAGTATTTT. Protein: CASSRTGRWTDTQYF.

The chain has TRBV19 and TRBJ1-5; tentatively, D is TRBD1 (5 bases). Germline CDR1 reads LNHDA; CDR2 reads SQIVND (reference sequence). The length of the CDR3 is 14 residues. With 7 bases removed from V and 0 bases from J, the gap between germline ends came to 10 bases. CDR3 amino acids: CASKEGTSNQPQHF. The DNA of the CDR3 is TGTGCCAGTAAAGAGGGGACTAGCAATCAGCCCCAGCATTTT.

The table lists this clonotype with a count of one. This chain uses TRBV27 with TRBJ2-2; a possible D gene is TRBD2 (6 bases). The CDR3 is made up of 16 amino acids. Trimming took 3 bases from V and 6 from J, leaving 17 bases between them. Germline loops: CDR1 MNHEY, CDR2 SMNVEV (reference sequence). This CDR3 reads CASSLSAWGDAGELFF. The DNA for the CDR3 is TGTGCCAGCAGTTTGTCCGCTTGGGGGGACGCCGGGGAGCTGTTTTTT.

This clonotype was counted between two and nine times. The rearrangement uses TRBV15 and TRBJ1-6; perhaps TRBD1 as D (6 bases). Trimming shortened V by 4 bases and J by 7 bases, and 14 bases separated the two germline ends. CDR3 size: 15 residues. Germline V gene lookup returns CDR1 LNHNV and CDR2 YYDKDF (reference sequence). The CDR3, as DNA: TGTGCCACCAGCACTCCCTCTACAGGGAATTCACCCCTCCACTTT. As protein: CATSTPSTGNSPLHF.

In the case of this clonotype: This may arise from a read error, as a much more abundant clone is one base away. The V and J genes are TRBV7-8 and TRBJ2-4, with D maybe TRBD1 (6 bases). Per germline, CDR1 SGHVS and CDR2 FQNEAQ. This CDR3 region has 14 residues. CDR3 residues: CASSLGGHERIRYF. CDR3 sequence (DNA): TGTGCCAGCAGCTTAGGGGGGCATGAAAGGATTCGGTACTTC.

As to this clonotype: One junction end disagrees with the germline gene, perhaps due to a read error. The chain links TRBV11-2 to TRBJ2-2, with D maybe TRBD2 (5 bases). The CDR3 sequence is 15 residues long. The germline V gene has CDR1 SGHAT and CDR2 FQNNGV. The CDR3 here is CASVDWNSNTGELLF. The CDR3 nucleotides are TGTGCCAGCGTCGACTGGAACAGTAACACCGGGGAGCTGCTTTTT.

This clonotype was seen repeatedly, ten times or more. This chain links TRBV2 with TRBJ1-4; TRBD1 agrees at 7 bases. Germline CDR1 is SNHLY and CDR2 is FYNNEI. The CDR3 contains 14 residues. V shed 5 bases and J 10 bases; nucleotides not matched to a gene: 10. Here the CDR3 DNA reads TGTGCCAGCAGTCGACAGGGACCATTGGGAAAACTGTTTTTT. Translated: CASSRQGPLGKLFF. The whole variable domain, remainder taken from reference TRBV2 and TRBJ1-4, is EPEVTQTPSHQVTQMGQEVILRCVPISNHLYFYWYRQILGQKVEFLVSFYNNEISEKSEIFDDQFSVERPDGSNFTLKIRSTKLEDSAMYFCASSRQGPLGKLFFGSGTQLSVL.

This clonotype was counted ten times or more. The chain carries TRBV6-1 and TRBJ1-4; a possible D gene is TRBD1 (5 bases). The germline gives CDR1 MNHNS, CDR2 SASEGT. The CDR3 totals 16 residues. V dropped 6 bases and J dropped 6 bases, with 20 bases sitting between them. CDR3 residues: CASRNLPGVGDEKLFF. CDR3 sequence (DNA): TGTGCCAGCAGAAATTTACCGGGAGTGGGGGATGAAAAACTGTTTTTT.

This clonotype was observed a handful of times. The J gene is TRBJ2-5, the V gene TRBV11-1; tentative D call: TRBD2 (7 bases). The CDR3 consists of 14 residues. V dropped 6 bases and J dropped 4 bases, with 15 bases sitting between them. Germline CDR1 and CDR2: SGHAT and FQDESV (reference sequence). The CDR3 region is CASSRGLGGETQYF. CDR3 bases: TGTGCCAGCAGTCGAGGACTAGGGGGAGAGACCCAGTACTTC.

This clonotype was counted at least ten times. The chain joins TRBV6-1 to TRBJ1-2; D might be TRBD1 (6 bases). The CDR3 runs 13 residues. Germline lookup yields CDR1 MNHNS and CDR2 SASEGT. V lost 6 bases, J lost 3 bases, and 11 bases lay in between. This CDR3 is CASSGGQYYGYTF. The CDR3 DNA reads TGTGCCAGCAGCGGCGGACAGTACTATGGCTACACCTTC.

There are many counts of this clonotype. J is TRBJ1-5 and V is TRBV2; 11 bases match TRBD1. The germline V gene encodes CDR1 SNHLY and CDR2 FYNNEI. V was clipped by 4 bases and J by 3 bases; unmatched bases: 2. The CDR3 is 15 amino acids. The CDR3 spells CASSGTGGPNQPQHF. The CDR3 DNA is TGTGCCAGCAGTGGGACAGGGGGCCCCAATCAGCCCCAGCATTTT.